This T cell receptor (beta chain) was recorded in a study of beta chain features in type 1 diabetes. Across the study: Sorted cells examined across all samples numbered around 100 million.

A heparinised blood draw that averaged roughly 110 mL was obtained once from each donor. Purity exceeded 95% in all sorted populations. The length of the CDR3 is 17 residues. Germline CDR1 KGHSH, CDR2 LQKENI. V was pared by 6 bases and J by 0 bases, with 15 bases between. The isolated RNA, all of it, was reverse transcribed, so expressed TCRB transcripts were what got sequenced. The repertoire was sequenced with immunoSEQ multiplex PCR; TCRdb's copy has only in-frame clones and lacks some. Of 900,000 or so clones listed, about 17% are singletons. Sample: naive CD4+ T cells from blood. V gene TRBV18 combines with J gene TRBJ2-6; D is unclear. This receptor was obtained from a woman aged 18 to 35 in good health. CDR3 protein: CASSGSQVLSGANVLTF. DNA for the CDR3: TGTGCCAGCTCGGGGTCCCAGGTCCTCTCTGGGGCCAACGTCCTGACTTTC.